This T cell receptor (beta chain) was profiled in a study of cytomegalovirus exposure and HLA in healthy donors. This clone was recorded once. The PCR employed 60 Vbeta primers together with 13 Jbeta primers. Profiling relied on immunoSEQ multiplex PCR, and the TCRdb table lists in-frame clones only, not all of them. Of 150,000 or so clones detected, around 79% appear once; the ten largest clones hold approximately 7.7%. The CDR3 extends over 16 amino acids. Germline V gene sequence: CDR1 SGHRS, CDR2 YFSETQ. The trim removed 0 bases at V and 0 bases at J, leaving 3 bases unmatched. The receptor was isolated from a man aged 25 to 45 in good health and CMV-seropositive. The specimen sequenced was PBMCs. The V gene is TRBV5-1, the J gene TRBJ2-3, with 8 bases aligning to TRBD1. The CDR3 is CASSLGQGISTDTQYF. The CDR3 region has the DNA TGCGCCAGCAGCTTGGGACAGGGGATTAGCACAGATACGCAGTATTTT. Supplemented by reference TRBV5-1 and TRBJ2-3, the full variable domain reads KAGVTQTPRYLIKTRGQQVTLSCSPISGHRSVSWYQQTPGQGLQFLFEYFSETQRNKGNFPGRFSGRQFSNSRSEMNVSTLELGDSALYLCASSLGQGISTDTQYFGPGTRLTVL.